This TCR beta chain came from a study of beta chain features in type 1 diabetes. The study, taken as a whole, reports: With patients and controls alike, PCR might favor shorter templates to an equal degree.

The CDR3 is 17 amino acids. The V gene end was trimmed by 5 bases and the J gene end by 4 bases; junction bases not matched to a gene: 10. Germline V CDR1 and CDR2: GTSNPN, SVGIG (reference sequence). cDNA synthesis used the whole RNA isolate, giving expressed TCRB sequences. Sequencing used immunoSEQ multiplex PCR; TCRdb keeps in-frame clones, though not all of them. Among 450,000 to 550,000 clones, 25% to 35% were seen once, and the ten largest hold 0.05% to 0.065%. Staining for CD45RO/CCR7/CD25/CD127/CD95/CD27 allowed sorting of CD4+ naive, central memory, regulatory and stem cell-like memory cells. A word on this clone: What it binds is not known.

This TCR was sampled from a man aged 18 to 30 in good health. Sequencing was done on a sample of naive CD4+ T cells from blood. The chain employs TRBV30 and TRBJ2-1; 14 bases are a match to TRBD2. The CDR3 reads CAWSYLGTSGSYNEQFF. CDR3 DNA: TGTGCCTGGTCCTACCTCGGGACTAGCGGGAGTTACAATGAGCAGTTCTTC.